The T cell receptor beta chain described here comes from a study of post-analysis software for immune sequencing data. Study information: Secondary progressive, relapsing-remitting and progressive-relapsing multiple sclerosis were among the included disease courses. Whole-study findings and limits: Normalized Chao1 diversity was significantly lower in multiple sclerosis patients than in controls. Compared with controls, patients had more of about five TRBV segments, including TRBV5-6, TRBV5-1 and TRBV20-1. F-measure co-clustering was strong for batch-matched samples.

Remarks on this clonotype: Its antigen is as yet unknown.

CDR1 SGHRS and CDR2 YFSETQ come from the germline V gene. Trimming stripped 6 bases from V and 4 bases from J, with 22 bases between. This CDR3 region has 16 residues. TCR beta libraries were prepared from cDNA with unique molecular identifiers. When about 1 to 11 million T cells were used, they gave around 500,000 cDNA molecules. TCRdb independently ran MiXCR on the PCR reads; one entry per CDR3 protein. Of hundreds of thousands of distinct CDR3 sequences in the sample, approximately 59% were seen once. The rearrangement uses TRBV5-1 and TRBJ1-2, with D possibly matching TRBD1 (5 bases). The TCR sequence derives from a girl aged 2-10 years with multiple sclerosis. The sequencing sample was made of blood. CDR3 bases: TGCGCCAGCAACCCTGACCTCGGCGGGACCCCCTATGGCTACACCTTC. It yields the protein CASNPDLGGTPYGYTF.